This T cell receptor beta chain was recovered during a study of blood T cell repertoires in COVID-19. Each participant's cohort was designated according to participant-reported clinical history. This CDR3 spans 16 amino acids. V was shortened by 6 bases and J by 1 base, with 18 bases between the two germline ends. Germline lookup yields CDR1 MNHEY and CDR2 SVGEGT. Methods used by the authors: Counts of nucleated cells, estimated from reference gene primer amplification, were obtained. Using immunoSEQ multiplex PCR, the repertoire was profiled, and TCRdb retains in-frame clones only, with some absent. Clone size and V and J calls were adopted from that table, with D and trimming inferred from the DNA. The sample contains around 130,000 clones, less than 85% of which appear only once.

Sequenced material: PBMCs or T cells enriched from blood (not recorded which). The origin of this receptor is a woman between 18 and 30 years old who had been exposed to COVID-19. The chain links TRBV6-2 or TRBV6-3 to TRBJ1-1; D gene ambiguous. CDR3 nucleotide sequence: TGTGCCAGCAGCCCTTTATACCGAGAGAGGAACACTGAAGCTTTCTTT. Amino acid sequence: CASSPLYRERNTEAFF.